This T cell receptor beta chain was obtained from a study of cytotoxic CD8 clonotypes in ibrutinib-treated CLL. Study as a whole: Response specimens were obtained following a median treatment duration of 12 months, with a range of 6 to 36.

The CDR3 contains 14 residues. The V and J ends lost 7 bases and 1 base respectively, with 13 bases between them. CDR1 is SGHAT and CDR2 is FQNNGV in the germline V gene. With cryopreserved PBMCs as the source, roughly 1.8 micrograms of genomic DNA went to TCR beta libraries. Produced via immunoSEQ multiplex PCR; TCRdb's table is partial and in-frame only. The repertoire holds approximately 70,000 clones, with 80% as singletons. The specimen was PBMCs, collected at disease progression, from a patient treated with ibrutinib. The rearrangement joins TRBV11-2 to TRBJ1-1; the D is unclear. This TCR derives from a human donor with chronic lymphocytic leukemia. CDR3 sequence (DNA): TGTGCCAGCACGCAAAGGGCGGCGAACACTGAAGCTTTCTTT. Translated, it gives CASTQRAANTEAFF.